This T cell receptor beta chain stems from a study of blood T cells in healthy people across ages. Study findings and constraints: Leaving the PBMCs unsorted stopped any conclusive comparison of naive versus antigen-experienced cells.

It was with a sample-barcoded 5' primer and a J-beta primer mix that a second PCR of roughly 7 to 11 cycles was run. TCRdb re-derived calls from the 5' RACE reads in MiXCR, one entry per CDR3 protein. The sample lists 550,000 to 600,000 distinct CDR3 sequences, more than 45% occurring once. Worth noting for this clonotype: Its target is unknown.

The germline V gene has CDR1 SGHAT and CDR2 FQDESV (reference sequence). Trimming removed 3 bases at V and 1 base at J, with 9 bases between. The CDR3 is 14 residues long. V usage is TRBV11-1 and J usage is TRBJ1-1; tentatively, D is TRBD1 (5 bases). The sequence came from an elderly man in good health. What was sequenced was blood. The chain's CDR3 is CASSFSQANTEAFF. In DNA, the CDR3 is TGTGCCAGCAGCTTTTCACAGGCGAACACTGAAGCTTTCTTT.